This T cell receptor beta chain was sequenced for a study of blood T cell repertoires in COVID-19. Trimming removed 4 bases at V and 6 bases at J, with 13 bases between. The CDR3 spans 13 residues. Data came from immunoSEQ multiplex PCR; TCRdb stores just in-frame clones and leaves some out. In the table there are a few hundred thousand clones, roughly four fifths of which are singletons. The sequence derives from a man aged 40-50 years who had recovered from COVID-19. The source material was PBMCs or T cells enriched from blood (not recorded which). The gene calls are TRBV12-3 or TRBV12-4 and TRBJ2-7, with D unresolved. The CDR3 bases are TGTGCCAGCAGTTACGAGGAAAAATCCGAGCAGTACTTC. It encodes CASSYEEKSEQYF.